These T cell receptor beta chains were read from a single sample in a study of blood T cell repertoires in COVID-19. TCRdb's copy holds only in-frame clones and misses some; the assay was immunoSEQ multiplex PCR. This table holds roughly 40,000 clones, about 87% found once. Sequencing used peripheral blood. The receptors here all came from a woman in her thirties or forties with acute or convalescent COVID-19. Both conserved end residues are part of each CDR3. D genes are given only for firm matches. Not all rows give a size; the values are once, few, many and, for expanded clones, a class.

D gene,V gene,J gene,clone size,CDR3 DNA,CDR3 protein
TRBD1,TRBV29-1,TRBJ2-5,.,TGCAGCGTTGAAGATGGAGACAGGGGCGAGACCCAGTACTTC,CSVEDGDRGETQYF
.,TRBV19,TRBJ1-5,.,TGTGCCAGTATATCGGACAGATACAATCAGCCCCAGCATTTT,CASISDRYNQPQHF
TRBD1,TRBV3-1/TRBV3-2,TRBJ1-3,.,TGTGCCAGCCGACAGGGCGCTGGAAACACCATATATTTT,CASRQGAGNTIYF
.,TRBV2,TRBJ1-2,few,TGTGCCAGCCTCATAGACTATGGCTACACCTTC,CASLIDYGYTF
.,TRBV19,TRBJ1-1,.,TGTGCCAGTAGTATCCGGGGAGACACCGCTGAAGCTTTCTTT,CASSIRGDTAEAFF
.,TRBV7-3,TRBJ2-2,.,TGTGCCAGCAGCTTTAACAGGGACACCGGGGAGCTGTTTTTT,CASSFNRDTGELFF
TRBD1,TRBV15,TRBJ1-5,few,TGTGCCACCAGCAGAGTAATGCCGGGACAGAGCAATCAGCCCCAGCATTTT,CATSRVMPGQSNQPQHF
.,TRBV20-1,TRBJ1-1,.,TGCAGTACTTCAGGGACTACTGAAGCTTTCTTT,CSTSGTTEAFF
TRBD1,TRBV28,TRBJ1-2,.,TGTGCCAGCGGGCTGGACAGGGGGAATGGCTACACCTTC,CASGLDRGNGYTF
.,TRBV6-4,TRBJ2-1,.,TGTGCCAGCAGTGCTCTTCCCAGTGCTCATGAGCAGTTCTTC,CASSALPSAHEQFF
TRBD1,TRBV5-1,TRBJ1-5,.,TGCGCCAGCAGCTCAGGACAGGGGGGCAATCAGCCCCAGCATTTT,CASSSGQGGNQPQHF
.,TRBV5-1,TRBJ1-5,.,TGCGCCAGCAGCTTGATGACAGGTGGAATCGTAGTCGGCAATCAGCCCCAGCATTTT,CASSLMTGGIVVGNQPQHF
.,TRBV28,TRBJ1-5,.,TGTGCCAGCAGTTTATCAGGGAATCAGCCCCAGCATTTT,CASSLSGNQPQHF
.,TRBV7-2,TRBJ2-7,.,TGTGCCAGCAGCTTACAGGCAGGGTCCTACGAGCAGTACTTC,CASSLQAGSYEQYF
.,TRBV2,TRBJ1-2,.,TGTGCCAGCAGTGAGCCGGGTCTCTTTAACTATGGCTACACCTTC,CASSEPGLFNYGYTF
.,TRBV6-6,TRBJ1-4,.,TGTGCCAGCCGGAGTGATACTGAAAAACTGTTTTTT,CASRSDTEKLFF
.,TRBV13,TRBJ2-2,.,TGTGCCAGCAGCTTAGAGGGGGTGAACACCGGGGAGCTGTTTTTT,CASSLEGVNTGELFF
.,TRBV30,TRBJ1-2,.,TGTGCCTGGAGTGAGGACTTAGGCTACACCTTC,CAWSEDLGYTF
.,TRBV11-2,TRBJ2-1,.,TGTGCCAGCAGCTTAGATCACAACCCTTACAATGAGCAGTTCTTC,CASSLDHNPYNEQFF
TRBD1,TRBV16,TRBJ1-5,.,TGTGCCAGCAGCCCAGGGGGACAAGGGGCGAATCAGCCCCAGCATTTT,CASSPGGQGANQPQHF
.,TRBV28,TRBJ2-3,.,TGTGCCAGCAGCAACCGAGTATTGTTTAGCACAGATACGCAGTATTTT,CASSNRVLFSTDTQYF
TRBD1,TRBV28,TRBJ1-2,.,TGTGCCAGCAAGACAGGGGCTACGACTAACTATGGCTACACCTTC,CASKTGATTNYGYTF
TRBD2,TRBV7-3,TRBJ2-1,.,TGTGCCAGCAGCGGACAACTAGCGGGAGACAATGAGCAGTTCTTC,CASSGQLAGDNEQFF
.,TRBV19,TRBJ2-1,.,TGTGCCAGTAGGGACAGCTACAATGAGCAGTTCTTC,CASRDSYNEQFF
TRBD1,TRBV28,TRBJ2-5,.,TGTGCCAGCAGTGAACCGGGACAGGGGTCGGCGGAGACCCAGTACTTC,CASSEPGQGSAETQYF
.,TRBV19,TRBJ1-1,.,TGTGCCAGTAGCCCTCTTGGCAGGAACACTGAAGCTTTCTTT,CASSPLGRNTEAFF
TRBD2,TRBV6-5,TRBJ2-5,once,TGTGCCAGCAGTCATGAGCGGGGACAAGAGACCCAGTACTTC,CASSHERGQETQYF
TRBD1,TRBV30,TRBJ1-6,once,TGTGCCTGGAGTGCCGGGACAGGTTTTCTTACCCTCCACTTT,CAWSAGTGFLTLHF
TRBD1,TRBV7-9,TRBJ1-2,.,TGTGCCAGCAGCGGACAGGGACCCTATGGCTACACCTTC,CASSGQGPYGYTF
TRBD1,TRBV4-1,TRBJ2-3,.,TGCGCCAGCAGCCTCGGGACAGGCCTCACAGATACGCAGTATTTT,CASSLGTGLTDTQYF
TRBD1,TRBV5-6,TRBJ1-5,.,TGTGCCAGCAGCTTACAGGGGTTGAGAAGCAATCAGCCCCAGCATTTT,CASSLQGLRSNQPQHF
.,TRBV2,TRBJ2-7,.,TGTGCCAGCATCTCGGGGGTGCTAGCGACCCACGAGCAGTACTTC,CASISGVLATHEQYF
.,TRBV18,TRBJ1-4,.,TGTGCCAGCTCGCTAAATAGAAAACTGTTTTTT,CASSLNRKLFF
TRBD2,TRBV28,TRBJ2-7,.,TGTGCCAGCACTACCCTAGCGGGAGGAACCTACGAGCAGTACTTC,CASTTLAGGTYEQYF
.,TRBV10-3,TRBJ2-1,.,TGTGCCATCAGTGAAGTAGCGGCTGGATCCGCCTACAATGAGCAGTTCTTC,CAISEVAAGSAYNEQFF
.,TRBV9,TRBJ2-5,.,TGTGCCAGCAGCGTCGGAAGGGCGGGAGAGACCCAGTACTTC,CASSVGRAGETQYF
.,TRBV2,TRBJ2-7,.,TGTGCCAGCATGGGCGGGGTGGTTGGCTACGAGCAGTACTTC,CASMGGVVGYEQYF
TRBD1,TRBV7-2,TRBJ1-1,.,TGTGCCAGCAGCATTCGGACAGGGGGCGCGGATGGAGCTTTCTTT,CASSIRTGGADGAFF
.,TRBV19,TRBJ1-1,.,TGTGCCAGTAGTATAGTGGGTGAGGGGGAAGGGACTGAAGCTTTCTTT,CASSIVGEGEGTEAFF
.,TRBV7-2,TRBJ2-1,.,TGTGCCAGCAGGGGAGTCGGGTACAATGAGCAGTTCTTC,CASRGVGYNEQFF
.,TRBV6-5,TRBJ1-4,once,TGTGCCAGCAGTTACTCGCCAGGGGCTCATAATGAAAAACTGTTTTTT,CASSYSPGAHNEKLFF
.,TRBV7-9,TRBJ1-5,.,TGTGCCAGCAGCCCTCCCAATCAGCCCCAGCATTTT,CASSPPNQPQHF
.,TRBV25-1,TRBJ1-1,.,TGTGCCAGCAGTGAACGGTCGAACACTGAAGCTTTCTTT,CASSERSNTEAFF
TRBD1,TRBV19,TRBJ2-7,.,TGTGCCAGTAGTTCCCGTTACAGCGGGGACAGGGAATACGAGCAGTACTTC,CASSSRYSGDREYEQYF
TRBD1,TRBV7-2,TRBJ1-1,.,TGTGCCAGCAGCTCCGACAGGGGGAACACTGAAGCTTTCTTT,CASSSDRGNTEAFF
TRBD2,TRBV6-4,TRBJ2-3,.,TGTGCCAGCAGTCTGGGAGGGAGCACAGATACGCAGTATTTT,CASSLGGSTDTQYF
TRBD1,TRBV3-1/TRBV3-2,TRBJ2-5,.,TGTGCCAGCAGCCAGGACAGGGGAGAGACCCAGTACTTC,CASSQDRGETQYF
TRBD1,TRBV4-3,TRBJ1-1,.,TGCGCCAGCAGCCAGGGACAGGGGGTAACTGAAGCTTTCTTT,CASSQGQGVTEAFF
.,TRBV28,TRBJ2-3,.,TGTGCCAGCACCGCGAGGACATCTTACTACACAGATACGCAGTATTTT,CASTARTSYYTDTQYF
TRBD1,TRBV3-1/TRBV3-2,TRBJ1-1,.,TGTGCCAGCAGCCAAGAGATGTTAGGGGGCCTTGAAGCTTTCTTT,CASSQEMLGGLEAFF
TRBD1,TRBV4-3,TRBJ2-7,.,TGCGCCAGCAGCCAAGCGACAGGGAGCAATTACGAGCAGTACTTC,CASSQATGSNYEQYF
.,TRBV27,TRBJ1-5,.,TGTGCCAGCAGTTTATTTCAGGGGATAGATAGCAATCAGCCCCAGCATTTT,CASSLFQGIDSNQPQHF
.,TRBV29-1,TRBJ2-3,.,TGCAGCGTTGGCGTTACAGATACGCAGTATTTT,CSVGVTDTQYF
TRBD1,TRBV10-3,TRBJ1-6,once,TGTGCCATCAGCCTGACAGGGATGGGTAATTCACCCCTCCACTTT,CAISLTGMGNSPLHF
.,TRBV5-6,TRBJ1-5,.,TGTGCCAGCAGCTTGGCCGGAGGGTGGGATCAGCCCCAGCATTTT,CASSLAGGWDQPQHF
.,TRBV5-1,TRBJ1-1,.,TGCGCCAGCAGCCCGAGACGGGAATTTATGAACACTGAAGCTTTCTTT,CASSPRREFMNTEAFF